Listed below are T cell receptor beta chains from one sample, sequenced in a study of OX40 agonist ivuxolimab in advanced cancers. Here immunoSEQ multiplex PCR was the method, and the copy in TCRdb shows in-frame clones only, minus some. The repertoire has approximately 75,000 clones, roughly nine tenths of them found once; the top ten carry roughly 0.38%. The sequencing used CD4+ or CD8+ T cells sorted from blood, collected in a trial of the OX40 agonist ivuxolimab. These receptors all stem from an adult with an advanced solid tumor such as melanoma, head and neck, liver or kidney cancer. Both conserved end residues are part of each CDR3. The order of the fields is V gene, clone size, J gene, D gene, CDR3 protein, CDR3 DNA. A D gene is named only where the DNA matches it firmly. Expanded clones are given a class, and other clones once, few, many or no size at all.

v_call: TRBV7-8; clone_size: NA; j_call: TRBJ1-2; d_call: NA; cdr3_aa: CASSLGGGYTF; cdr3_nt: TGTGCCAGCAGCTTGGGTGGTGGCTACACCTTC
v_call: TRBV29-1; clone_size: NA; j_call: TRBJ2-1; d_call: TRBD2; cdr3_aa: CSAGLAGGNEQFF; cdr3_nt: TGCAGCGCCGGACTAGCGGGAGGAAATGAGCAGTTCTTC
v_call: TRBV29-1; clone_size: NA; j_call: TRBJ2-7; d_call: TRBD1; cdr3_aa: CSSGDRDEQYF; cdr3_nt: TGCAGCTCAGGGGACAGGGACGAGCAGTACTTC
v_call: TRBV11-3; clone_size: NA; j_call: TRBJ2-1; d_call: NA; cdr3_aa: CASSSGDPTLYNEQFF; cdr3_nt: TGTGCCAGCAGCTCCGGCGACCCCACACTCTACAATGAGCAGTTCTTC
v_call: TRBV29-1; clone_size: NA; j_call: TRBJ1-4; d_call: TRBD1; cdr3_aa: CSARQGPFSGSGEKLFF; cdr3_nt: TGCAGCGCCAGACAGGGGCCCTTTTCTGGGAGTGGTGAAAAACTGTTTTTT
v_call: TRBV7-3; clone_size: NA; j_call: TRBJ1-1; d_call: NA; cdr3_aa: CASSLWGNTEAFF; cdr3_nt: TGTGCCAGCAGCTTATGGGGAAACACTGAAGCTTTCTTT
v_call: TRBV28; clone_size: NA; j_call: TRBJ2-7; d_call: NA; cdr3_aa: CASSSGTYEQYF; cdr3_nt: TGTGCCAGCAGCTCCGGGACCTACGAGCAGTACTTC
v_call: TRBV7-8; clone_size: NA; j_call: TRBJ1-1; d_call: NA; cdr3_aa: CASSLAGNTEAFF; cdr3_nt: TGTGCCAGCAGCCTCGCAGGGAACACTGAAGCTTTCTTT
v_call: TRBV5-4; clone_size: NA; j_call: TRBJ2-3; d_call: NA; cdr3_aa: CASSPATTDTQYF; cdr3_nt: TGTGCCAGCAGCCCGGCGACGACAGATACGCAGTATTTT
v_call: TRBV7-2; clone_size: NA; j_call: TRBJ2-3; d_call: TRBD2; cdr3_aa: CASRGLAGGNTQYF; cdr3_nt: TGTGCCAGCAGAGGACTAGCGGGAGGTAATACGCAGTATTTT
v_call: TRBV29-1; clone_size: NA; j_call: TRBJ1-3; d_call: TRBD1; cdr3_aa: CSVRAGGPGNTIYF; cdr3_nt: TGCAGCGTTAGAGCAGGGGGCCCTGGAAACACCATATATTTT
v_call: TRBV7-2; clone_size: NA; j_call: TRBJ2-7; d_call: NA; cdr3_aa: CASSLIQSRPSEQYF; cdr3_nt: TGTGCCAGCAGCTTGATTCAGAGCCGTCCCTCCGAGCAGTACTTC
v_call: TRBV10-3; clone_size: NA; j_call: TRBJ1-2; d_call: TRBD1; cdr3_aa: CAISDGQGESYGYTF; cdr3_nt: TGTGCCATCAGTGATGGACAGGGGGAATCCTATGGCTACACCTTC
v_call: TRBV5-3; clone_size: NA; j_call: TRBJ2-5; d_call: TRBD2; cdr3_aa: CARSETSGGTKETQYF; cdr3_nt: TGTGCCAGAAGCGAGACTAGCGGAGGGACTAAAGAGACCCAGTACTTC
v_call: TRBV7-9; clone_size: NA; j_call: TRBJ1-5; d_call: TRBD1; cdr3_aa: CASSWQGDQPQHF; cdr3_nt: TGTGCCAGCAGCTGGCAGGGGGATCAGCCCCAGCATTTT
v_call: TRBV28; clone_size: NA; j_call: TRBJ2-3; d_call: NA; cdr3_aa: CASRGTGDTQYF; cdr3_nt: TGTGCCAGCAGGGGGACGGGAGATACGCAGTATTTT
v_call: TRBV7-9; clone_size: NA; j_call: TRBJ1-1; d_call: TRBD1; cdr3_aa: CASSLMGGQGVAFF; cdr3_nt: TGTGCCAGCAGCTTAATGGGAGGACAGGGCGTAGCTTTCTTT
v_call: TRBV6-1; clone_size: NA; j_call: TRBJ1-5; d_call: TRBD1; cdr3_aa: CASITGDQPQHF; cdr3_nt: TGTGCCAGCATCACAGGGGATCAGCCCCAGCATTTT
v_call: TRBV15; clone_size: NA; j_call: TRBJ1-5; d_call: NA; cdr3_aa: CATSRGGSGQPQHF; cdr3_nt: TGTGCCACCAGCAGAGGGGGGAGCGGGCAGCCCCAGCATTTT
v_call: TRBV6-6; clone_size: NA; j_call: TRBJ2-5; d_call: NA; cdr3_aa: CASLERQGETQYF; cdr3_nt: TGTGCCAGTCTGGAGAGGCAGGGGGAGACCCAGTACTTC
v_call: TRBV5-1; clone_size: NA; j_call: TRBJ2-3; d_call: TRBD2; cdr3_aa: CASSLSLAGGSDTQYF; cdr3_nt: TGCGCCAGCAGCTTGTCACTAGCGGGAGGGTCAGATACGCAGTATTTT
v_call: TRBV5-4; clone_size: NA; j_call: TRBJ2-3; d_call: NA; cdr3_aa: CASKAAGASSTDTQYF; cdr3_nt: TGTGCCAGCAAGGCGGCAGGAGCCTCTAGCACAGATACGCAGTATTTT
v_call: TRBV18; clone_size: once; j_call: TRBJ2-1; d_call: NA; cdr3_aa: CASSPDSFHEQFF; cdr3_nt: TGTGCCAGCTCACCAGACTCCTTTCATGAGCAGTTCTTC
v_call: TRBV7-2; clone_size: NA; j_call: TRBJ1-1; d_call: NA; cdr3_aa: CASSYKGGTQNTEAFF; cdr3_nt: TGTGCCAGCAGCTACAAAGGAGGGACTCAGAACACTGAAGCTTTCTTT
v_call: TRBV5-4; clone_size: NA; j_call: TRBJ2-2; d_call: TRBD2; cdr3_aa: CASSGMTSGEPNTGELFF; cdr3_nt: TGTGCCAGCAGCGGAATGACTAGCGGGGAACCGAACACCGGGGAGCTGTTTTTT
v_call: TRBV7-2; clone_size: NA; j_call: TRBJ2-2; d_call: TRBD2; cdr3_aa: CASSLGDSGRAWITGELFF; cdr3_nt: TGTGCCAGCAGCTTAGGTGATAGCGGGAGGGCGTGGATCACCGGGGAGCTGTTTTTT
v_call: TRBV7-8; clone_size: NA; j_call: TRBJ1-2; d_call: NA; cdr3_aa: CASSLAVAGIGYTF; cdr3_nt: TGTGCCAGCAGCTTAGCAGTAGCGGGGATAGGCTACACCTTC
v_call: TRBV9; clone_size: NA; j_call: TRBJ2-3; d_call: NA; cdr3_aa: CASSPYFSSTDTQYF; cdr3_nt: TGTGCCAGCAGCCCCTATTTTTCTAGCACAGATACGCAGTATTTT
v_call: TRBV11-2; clone_size: once; j_call: TRBJ1-2; d_call: NA; cdr3_aa: CASSLDQIGNYGYTF; cdr3_nt: TGTGCCAGCAGCTTAGATCAGATAGGGAACTATGGCTACACCTTC
v_call: TRBV19; clone_size: once; j_call: TRBJ1-6; d_call: NA; cdr3_aa: CASRTQGSSPLHF; cdr3_nt: TGTGCCAGTAGAACCCAGGGTTCTTCACCCCTCCACTTT
v_call: TRBV2; clone_size: NA; j_call: TRBJ2-5; d_call: TRBD2; cdr3_aa: CASSPSGGTETQYF; cdr3_nt: TGTGCCAGCAGTCCTAGCGGGGGGACGGAGACCCAGTACTTC
v_call: TRBV6-6; clone_size: few; j_call: TRBJ1-1; d_call: TRBD1; cdr3_aa: CASRPQGQTPNTEAFF; cdr3_nt: TGTGCCAGCAGGCCTCAGGGACAGACCCCGAACACTGAAGCTTTCTTT
v_call: TRBV5-1; clone_size: NA; j_call: TRBJ2-5; d_call: TRBD1; cdr3_aa: CASSPRTGYGEQYF; cdr3_nt: TGCGCCAGCAGCCCGAGGACAGGCTATGGGGAGCAGTACTTC
v_call: TRBV28; clone_size: NA; j_call: TRBJ1-1; d_call: NA; cdr3_aa: CASSSPGGRSYTEAFF; cdr3_nt: TGTGCCAGCAGTTCCCCCGGAGGTAGGAGCTACACTGAAGCTTTCTTT
v_call: TRBV5-1; clone_size: NA; j_call: TRBJ2-7; d_call: NA; cdr3_aa: CASSLAQGGDEQYF; cdr3_nt: TGCGCCAGCAGCCTGGCCCAGGGTGGCGACGAGCAGTACTTC
v_call: TRBV12-5; clone_size: NA; j_call: TRBJ2-1; d_call: TRBD2; cdr3_aa: CASSFREIRFGTSGGENEQFF; cdr3_nt: TGTGCTAGTTCTTTCCGTGAGATACGCTTTGGGACTAGCGGGGGGGAAAATGAGCAGTTCTTC